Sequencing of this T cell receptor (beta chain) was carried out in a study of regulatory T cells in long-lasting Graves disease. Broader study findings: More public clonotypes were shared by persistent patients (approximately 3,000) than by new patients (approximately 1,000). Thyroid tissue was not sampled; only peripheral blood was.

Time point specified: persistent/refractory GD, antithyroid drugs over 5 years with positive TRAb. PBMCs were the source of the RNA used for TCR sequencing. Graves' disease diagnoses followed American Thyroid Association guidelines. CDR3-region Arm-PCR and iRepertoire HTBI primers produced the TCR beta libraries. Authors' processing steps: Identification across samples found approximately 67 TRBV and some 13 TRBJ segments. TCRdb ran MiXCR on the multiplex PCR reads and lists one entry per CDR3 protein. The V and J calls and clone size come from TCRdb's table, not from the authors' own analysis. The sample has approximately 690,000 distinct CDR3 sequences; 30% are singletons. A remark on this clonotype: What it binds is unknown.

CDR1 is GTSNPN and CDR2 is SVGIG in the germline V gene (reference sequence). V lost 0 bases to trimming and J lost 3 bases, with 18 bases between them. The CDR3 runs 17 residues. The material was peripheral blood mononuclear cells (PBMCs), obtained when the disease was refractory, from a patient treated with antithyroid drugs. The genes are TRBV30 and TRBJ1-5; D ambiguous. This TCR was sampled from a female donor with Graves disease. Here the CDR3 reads CAWSVLSPGRPNQPQHF. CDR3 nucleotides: TGTGCCTGGAGTGTATTAAGTCCCGGCCGGCCCAATCAGCCCCAGCATTTT.